The 29 T cell receptor beta chains in this list originate from one sample, sequenced in a study of Graves' ophthalmopathy and Graves' hyperthyroidism. From RNA, the CDR3 regions of TCR beta chains were amplified and sequenced. First-round RT-PCR with HTBI primers preceded a second-round multiplex PCR. TCRdb passed the multiplex PCR reads through MiXCR, listing each CDR3 protein once. Of some 360,000 distinct CDR3 sequences listed, roughly a sixth are singletons. The specimen was peripheral blood. These receptors all stem from an adult woman with stable Graves' hyperthyroidism.

This clonotype has ten or more counts. The chain is built from TRBV30 and TRBJ2-2, with TRBD2 matching over 7 bases. The CDR3 loop spans 14 amino acids. CDR1 is GTSNPN and CDR2 is SVGIG in the germline V gene (reference sequence). J was trimmed by 4 bases and V by 3 bases; bases with no gene match: 5. The CDR3 DNA reads TGTGCCTGGAGGGGGGAGGGGACCACCGGGGAGCTGTTTTTT. It specifies CAWRGEGTTGELFF.

This clonotype was recorded at least ten times. The chain couples TRBV7-8 to TRBJ2-6; D is tentatively TRBD1 or TRBD2 (6 bases each). There are 19 residues in the CDR3. Germline V lookup: CDR1 SGHVS, CDR2 FQNEAQ. V was pared by 5 bases and J by 6 bases, with 26 bases between. This CDR3 reads CASSPRGHTIILAANVLTF. CDR3 DNA sequence: TGTGCCAGCAGCCCGCGGGGACATACCATAATTCTGGCGGCCAACGTCCTGACTTTC.

This clonotype has ten or more counts. This chain uses TRBV7-9 with TRBJ1-1, with D tentatively TRBD1 (6 bases). The CDR3 runs to 14 residues. The V and J ends lost 5 bases and 7 bases respectively, with 17 bases between them. Germline loops: CDR1 SEHNR, CDR2 FQNEAQ (reference sequence). The CDR3 bases are TGTGCCAGCAGCCTATCAGGGGTTTCGATTGAAGCTTTCTTT. Amino acid sequence: CASSLSGVSIEAFF.

In its sample, this clonotype was seen many times. The rearrangement links TRBV6-1 to TRBJ1-5; 10 bases fit TRBD1. With 5 bases clipped from V and 4 bases from J, the junction kept 5 bases outside the gene matches. The length of the CDR3 is 15 residues. Germline lookup yields CDR1 MNHNS and CDR2 SASEGT. The CDR3 protein is CASSPTGGRNQPQHF. The CDR3 DNA reads TGTGCCAGCAGTCCGACAGGGGGCCGGAATCAGCCCCAGCATTTT.

This clonotype was detected many times. This sequence joins TRBV4-1 and TRBJ2-7; 9 positions match TRBD2. Trimming took 0 bases from V and 6 from J; bases not matched to a gene: 6. CDR3 length: 15 amino acids. CDR1 is MGHRA, CDR2 YSYEKL, per germline. CDR3 loop: CASSQEGGRAGEQYF. In nucleotides, the CDR3 is TGCGCCAGCAGCCAAGAGGGCGGGAGGGCCGGCGAGCAGTACTTC.

This clonotype was observed many times. The chain uses TRBV30 and TRBJ2-7; D might be TRBD1 (6 bases). The germline CDR1 and CDR2 sequences are GTSNPN and SVGIG (reference sequence). The CDR3 runs 13 residues. Trimming took off 4 bases at V and 3 bases at J, with 13 bases between the two ends. The CDR3: CAWNQGSGYEQYF. CDR3 nucleotide sequence: TGTGCCTGGAACCAGGGGTCGGGCTACGAGCAGTACTTC.

This clonotype was counted at least ten times. The gene calls are TRBV12-3 or TRBV12-4 and TRBJ1-1; the match to TRBD1 covers 7 bases. V dropped 3 bases and J dropped 9; count of bases not matched to a gene: 7. This CDR3 comprises 13 residues. CDR3 sequence reads: CASSFGQGGKAFF. In DNA, the CDR3 is TGTGCCAGCAGTTTTGGCCAGGGGGGGAAAGCTTTCTTT.

This clonotype was recorded many times. This chain links TRBV7-2 with TRBJ1-2, with a possible D match to TRBD1 (6 bases). Deletions cut 2 bases from V and 7 bases from J, with 20 bases between. From germline, CDR1 is SGHTA and CDR2 FQGNSA. The CDR3 sequence is 16 residues long. The CDR3 here is CASSLSHTQGYRGYTF. CDR3 nucleotide sequence: TGTGCCAGCAGCTTATCCCATACACAGGGCTATCGTGGCTACACCTTC.

The rearrangement links TRBV29-1 to TRBJ2-7; possibly TRBD1 for D (5 bases). Germline V gives CDR1 SQVTM, CDR2 ANQGSEA. Trimming removed 7 bases at V and 4 bases at J, with 14 bases between. The CDR3 totals 12 residues. The CDR3 protein is CSAVTGVYEQYF. DNA of the CDR3: TGCAGCGCTGTAACAGGAGTTTACGAGCAGTACTTC.

This clonotype was seen many times. This sequence joins TRBV12-3 or TRBV12-4 and TRBJ1-1, with D perhaps matching TRBD1 (5 bases). V lost 2 bases and J lost 4, with 8 bases in between. The CDR3 loop spans 13 amino acids. This CDR3 is CASSLWGLTEAFF. CDR3 DNA sequence: TGTGCCAGCAGTTTATGGGGACTCACTGAAGCTTTCTTT.

The chain is built from TRBV13 and TRBJ2-7; perhaps D is TRBD1 or TRBD2 (6 bases each). V dropped 1 base and J dropped 6 bases, with 16 bases sitting between them. The CDR3 totals 15 residues. Per germline, CDR1 PRHDT and CDR2 FYEKMQ (reference sequence). In nucleotides, the CDR3 is TGTGCCAGCAGCTTAGTAGTGGCGGGACATAGCGAGCAGTACTTC. This encodes CASSLVVAGHSEQYF.

This chain connects TRBV6-2 or TRBV6-3 to TRBJ2-6; 7 bases are shared with TRBD2. This CDR3 has 17 amino acids. The germline gives CDR1 MNHEY, CDR2 SVGEGT. Germline trimming cut 6 bases from V and 0 bases from J; bases unmatched to any gene: 8. For the CDR3, the DNA is TGTGCCAGCAGAGGACTAGTCCGATACTCTGGGGCCAACGTCCTGACTTTC. Protein product: CASRGLVRYSGANVLTF.

The chain combines TRBV3-1 with TRBJ1-1, with 7 bases lining up with TRBD1. This CDR3 is built from 18 residues. Germline V gives CDR1 LGHDT, CDR2 YNNKEL (reference sequence). Losses at the gene ends were 2 bases for V and 0 bases for J; bases not matched to a gene: 12. DNA for the CDR3: TGTGCCAGCAGCCAACGTCAAGGGACAGCAGCTTTGAACACTGAAGCTTTCTTT. This gives the protein CASSQRQGTAALNTEAFF.

This clonotype was counted many times. The rearrangement links TRBV5-1 to TRBJ2-5, with TRBD1 matching over 7 bases. Germline V gene sequence: CDR1 SGHRS, CDR2 YFSETQ. V was clipped by 3 bases and J by 6 bases; unmatched bases: 11. The length of the CDR3 is 15 residues. CDR3 region: CASSSVDREKKTQYF. CDR3 nucleotide sequence: TGCGCCAGCAGCTCCGTTGACAGGGAGAAGAAGACCCAGTACTTC.

This clonotype turned up a few times. This may be a read error: a much more frequent sequence differs by one nucleotide. The rearrangement uses TRBV29-1 and TRBJ2-7, with no clear D. The CDR3 length is 14 residues. The germline V gene has CDR1 SQVTM and CDR2 ANQGSEA. The ends were cut back, 0 bases at V and 1 base at J, with 10 bases in the middle. The CDR3 bases are TGCAGCGTTGAAGATGGTGGCACTTCCTACGAGCAGTACGTC. This translates into CSVEDGGTSYEQYV.

This clonotype was counted ten times or more. The rearrangement links TRBV11-1 to TRBJ2-5; the D call may be TRBD1 or TRBD2 (5 bases each). The CDR3 has 17 amino acids. Germline V gene sequence: CDR1 SGHAT, CDR2 FQDESV (reference sequence). The V end lost 4 bases, the J end lost 5 bases, and 23 bases lay between the germline ends. The CDR3 protein is CASSSLMGELRGETQYF. As DNA, the CDR3 is TGTGCCAGCAGCTCCCTTATGGGGGAGCTTCGAGGGGAGACCCAGTACTTC.

This clonotype was seen many times. The chain recombines TRBV7-8 with TRBJ1-1; TRBD1 agrees at 8 bases. With 4 bases clipped from V and 0 bases from J, the junction kept 7 bases outside the gene matches. This CDR3 comprises 16 residues. Per germline, CDR1 SGHVS and CDR2 FQNEAQ. CDR3 nucleotides: TGTGCCAGCAGCTCGAGACAGGGGAACCTGAACACTGAAGCTTTCTTT. It translates to CASSSRQGNLNTEAFF.

This clonotype was recorded many times. The chain recombines TRBV6-4 with TRBJ2-2; D might be TRBD2 (6 bases). V was shortened by 5 bases and J by 1 base, with 17 bases between the two germline ends. From germline, CDR1 is MRHNA and CDR2 SNTAGT. CDR3 length: 17 amino acids. The CDR3 nucleotides are TGTGCCAGCAGTATAGCAGGAGGGCCCGGGAACACCGGGGAGCTGTTTTTT. Protein product: CASSIAGGPGNTGELFF.

This clonotype was detected ten times or more. The CDR3 is CASSYSSKQQPQHF. CDR3 DNA: TGTGCCAGCAGTTACTCGAGTAAACAGCAGCCCCAGCATTTT. The V call is TRBV6-2 or TRBV6-3, the J call TRBJ1-5; D not certain. Trimming shortened V by 0 bases and J by 7 bases, and 10 bases separated the two germline ends. The CDR3 extends over 14 amino acids. Per germline, CDR1 MNHEY and CDR2 SVGEGT.

In its sample, this clonotype was seen many times. The genes are TRBV5-1 and TRBJ1-1, with 9 bases that match TRBD1. CDR1 is SGHRS, CDR2 YFSETQ, per germline. V gave up 4 bases and J gave up 6 bases; unmatched junction bases: 10. The CDR3 totals 15 residues. This CDR3 is CASSPPDRGGPEAFF. CDR3 coding DNA: TGCGCCAGCAGCCCCCCGGACAGGGGCGGCCCTGAAGCTTTCTTT.

This clonotype showed up many times. The chain's CDR3 is CASSLVQNSPLHF. As DNA, the CDR3 is TGCGCCAGCAGCTTGGTACAGAATTCACCCCTCCACTTT. This chain links TRBV5-1 with TRBJ1-6; no clear D gene. V lost 0 bases to trimming and J lost 7 bases, with 5 bases between them. This CDR3 has 13 amino acids. The germline CDR1 and CDR2 sequences are SGHRS and YFSETQ.

This clonotype has ten or more counts. The chain is built from TRBV9 and TRBJ2-7; 10 bases are a match to TRBD2. Trimming removed 4 bases from V and 2 bases from J; junction bases left unmatched: 6. Germline values: CDR1 SGDLS, CDR2 YYNGEE. The CDR3 consists of 15 residues. CDR3 amino acids: CASSPSGSGTYEQYF. In DNA form, the CDR3 reads TGTGCCAGCAGCCCTAGCGGGAGCGGTACCTACGAGCAGTACTTC.

This clonotype was observed many times. The V gene is TRBV6-5, the J gene TRBJ2-7; 7 nucleotides align to TRBD1. This CDR3 contains 15 residues. Trimming at V came to 8 bases and at J to 2 bases, leaving 12 bases not matched to a gene. Per the germline V gene, CDR1 is MNHEY and CDR2 is SVGAGI. The CDR3 is CASARLDRAAYEQYF. For the CDR3, the DNA is TGTGCCAGCGCCCGCCTCGACAGGGCCGCCTACGAGCAGTACTTC.

The rearrangement joins TRBV20-1 to TRBJ1-6; D unresolved. Germline V lookup: CDR1 DFQATT, CDR2 SNEGSKA (reference sequence). V lost 1 base to trimming and J lost 10 bases, with 17 bases between them. This CDR3 has 15 amino acids. The CDR3, as DNA: TGCAGTGCTAGAGGACTTTTGGGCGTGGAATCACCCCTCCACTTT. Its protein is CSARGLLGVESPLHF.

This clonotype has at least ten counts. This chain links TRBV18 with TRBJ2-5; D not certain. The V gene's germline CDR1 is KGHSH and CDR2 LQKENI. The CDR3 extends over 14 amino acids. Between the trimmed V and J ends, which lost 0 bases and 2 bases, there was a span of 7 bases. CDR3 protein: CASSPPSQQETQYF. The CDR3 bases are TGTGCCAGCTCACCACCGAGCCAGCAAGAGACCCAGTACTTC.

This sequence joins TRBV6-5 and TRBJ2-7, with 9 bases matching TRBD2. Germline CDR1 and CDR2: MNHEY and SVGAGI. The V gene end was trimmed by 4 bases and the J gene end by 2 bases; junction bases not matched to a gene: 6. The length of the CDR3 is 15 residues. CDR3 amino acids: CASSSFSGGTYEQYF. The DNA for the CDR3 is TGTGCCAGCAGTTCCTTTAGCGGGGGAACCTACGAGCAGTACTTC.

This clonotype was seen many times. This sequence joins TRBV9 and TRBJ1-1; tentative D call: TRBD1 (5 bases). Trimming took 2 bases from V and 0 from J, leaving 8 bases between them. Germline lookup yields CDR1 SGDLS and CDR2 YYNGEE. The CDR3 length is 14 residues. CDR3 DNA: TGTGCCAGCAGCGTTTCAGGGCTGAACACTGAAGCTTTCTTT. Translation: CASSVSGLNTEAFF.

In its sample, this clonotype was seen many times. A much larger clone differs by one base, so this may be a read error. The rearrangement uses TRBV27 and TRBJ2-7; unclear D gene. This CDR3 comprises 12 residues. With 5 bases removed from V and 0 bases from J, the gap between germline ends came to 5 bases. Germline CDR1 reads MNHEY; CDR2 reads SMNVEV (reference sequence). The CDR3 region is CASSQNSYEQYF. The CDR3 nucleotides are TGTGCCAGCAGTCAAAACTCCTACGAGCAGTACTTC.

This clonotype has at least ten counts. V gene TRBV6-5 combines with J gene TRBJ2-7; no clear D. Germline CDR1 MNHEY, CDR2 SVGAGI. V was trimmed by 8 bases and J by 1 base, leaving 12 bases between them. The CDR3 is 13 residues long. The chain's CDR3 is CASRIPRSYEQYF. In nucleotides, the CDR3 is TGTGCCAGCCGGATCCCGAGATCCTACGAGCAGTACTTC.